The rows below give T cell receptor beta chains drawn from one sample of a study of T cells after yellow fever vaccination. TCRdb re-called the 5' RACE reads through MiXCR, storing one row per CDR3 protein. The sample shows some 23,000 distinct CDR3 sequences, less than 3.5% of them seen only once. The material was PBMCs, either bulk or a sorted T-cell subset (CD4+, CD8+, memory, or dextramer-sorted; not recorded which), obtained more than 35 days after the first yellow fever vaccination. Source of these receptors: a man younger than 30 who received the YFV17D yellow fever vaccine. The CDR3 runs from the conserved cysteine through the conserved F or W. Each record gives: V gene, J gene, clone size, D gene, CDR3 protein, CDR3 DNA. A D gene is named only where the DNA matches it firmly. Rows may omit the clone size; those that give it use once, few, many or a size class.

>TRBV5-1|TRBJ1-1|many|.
CASSLWGGSSTEAFF
TGCGCCAGCAGCTTATGGGGGGGTTCAAGCACTGAAGCTTTCTTT
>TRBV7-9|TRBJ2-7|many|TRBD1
CASSSTGTGYEQYF
TGTGCCAGCAGCTCGACCGGGACAGGGTACGAGCAGTACTTC
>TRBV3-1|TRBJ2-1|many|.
CASSQINNNEQFF
TGTGCCAGCAGCCAGATAAACAACAATGAGCAGTTCTTC
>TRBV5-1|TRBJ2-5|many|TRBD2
CASSLQRGQETQYF
TGCGCCAGCAGTCTCCAGCGGGGGCAAGAGACCCAGTACTTC
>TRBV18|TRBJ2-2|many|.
CASSRSNTGELFF
TGTGCCAGCTCACGAAGCAACACCGGGGAGCTGTTTTTT
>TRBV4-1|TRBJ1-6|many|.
CASSQDLMGSSPLHF
TGCGCCAGCAGCCAAGATCTTATGGGGAGTTCACCCCTCCACTTT
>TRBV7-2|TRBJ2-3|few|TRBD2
CASSALPGGTDTQYF
TGTGCCAGCAGCGCCCTTCCCGGGGGGACAGATACGCAGTATTTT
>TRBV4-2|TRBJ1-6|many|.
CASSQEGEQGSPLHF
TGTGCCAGCAGCCAAGAGGGAGAGCAGGGTTCACCCCTCCACTTT
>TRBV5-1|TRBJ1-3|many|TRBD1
CASSPGGHSGNTIYF
TGCGCCAGCAGCCCAGGGGGCCACTCTGGAAACACCATATATTTT
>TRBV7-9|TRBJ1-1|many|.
CASSRLGWQNTEAFF
TGTGCCAGCAGCCGTTTGGGGTGGCAGAACACTGAAGCTTTCTTT
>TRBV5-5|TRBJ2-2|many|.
CASSLYIGELFF
TGTGCCAGCAGCTTGTATATCGGGGAGCTGTTTTTT
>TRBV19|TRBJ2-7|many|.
CASSADPYSYEQYF
TGTGCCAGTAGTGCCGACCCGTACTCCTACGAGCAGTACTTC
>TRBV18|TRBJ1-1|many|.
CASSPRQGLAFF
TGTGCCAGCTCACCACGGCAGGGGTTGGCTTTCTTT
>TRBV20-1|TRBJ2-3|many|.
CSASGNADTQYF
TGCAGTGCTAGTGGCAACGCGGATACGCAGTATTTT
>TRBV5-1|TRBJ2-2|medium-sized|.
CASRLRRDNTGELFF
TGCGCCAGCAGACTGCGGCGGGACAACACCGGGGAGCTGTTTTTT
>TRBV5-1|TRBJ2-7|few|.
CASSLGTYRAEQYF
TGCGCCAGCAGCCTCGGGACCTATCGCGCAGAGCAGTACTTC
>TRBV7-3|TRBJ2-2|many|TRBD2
CASSRGGAFLDTGELFF
TGTGCCAGCAGCCGCGGGGGGGCCTTTCTGGACACCGGGGAGCTGTTTTTT
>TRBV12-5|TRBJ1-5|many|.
CASGFWGAGTRPQHF
TGTGCTAGTGGTTTTTGGGGGGCCGGGACGCGGCCCCAGCATTTT
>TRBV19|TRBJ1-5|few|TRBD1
CASGSPNRGRQPQHF
TGTGCCAGTGGAAGCCCTAATAGGGGGCGACAGCCCCAGCATTTT
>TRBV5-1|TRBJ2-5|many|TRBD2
CATQSAGGRGETQYF
TGCGCCACCCAATCGGCGGGGGGGCGGGGAGAGACCCAGTACTTC
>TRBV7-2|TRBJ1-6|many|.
CASSPFNSPLHF
TGTGCCAGCAGCCCTTTTAATTCACCCCTCCACTTT
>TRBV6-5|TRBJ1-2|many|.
CASSYSGAVRYGYTF
TGTGCCAGCAGTTACTCGGGGGCAGTTCGCTATGGCTACACCTTC
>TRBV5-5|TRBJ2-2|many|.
CASSLVRGTGELFF
TGTGCCAGCAGCTTGGTCAGGGGAACCGGGGAGCTGTTTTTT
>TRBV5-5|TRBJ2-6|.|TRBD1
CASSLTGGAGANVLTF
TGTGCCAGCAGCTTGACAGGGGGCGCTGGGGCCAACGTCCTGACTTTC
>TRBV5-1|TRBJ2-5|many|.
CASSLTGIQETQYF
TGCGCCAGCAGCTTGACCGGGATACAAGAGACCCAGTACTTC
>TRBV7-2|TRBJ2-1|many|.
CASSRDTYNEQFF
TGTGCCAGCAGCAGGGACACCTACAATGAGCAGTTCTTC
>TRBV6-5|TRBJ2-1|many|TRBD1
CASILRGTDSYNEQFF
TGTGCCAGCATCCTAAGGGGGACAGACTCCTACAATGAGCAGTTCTTC
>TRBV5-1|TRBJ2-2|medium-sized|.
CASSLQGRSGELFF
TGCGCCAGCAGCTTACAGGGGAGGTCCGGGGAGCTGTTTTTT